The sequence of this TCR beta chain was determined in a study of cytomegalovirus exposure and HLA in healthy donors. As for the study in general: Among roughly 180 million T cells, an earlier analysis found 120 million or so unique TCR beta sequences. Unique TCRs from HLA-typed donors, approximately 80 million of them, were held in an early data release. Overall study findings and caveats: Researchers reportedly found TCR beta sequences accurately predicted most subjects' HLA-A and HLA-B alleles. Later on, an analysis found that several of the most significant clusters appeared to be linked to common viral pathogens, which included parvovirus B19.

Germline V lookup: CDR1 SGHNT, CDR2 YYREEE (reference sequence). The CDR3 has 15 residues. The V and J ends lost 2 bases and 4 bases respectively, with 13 bases between them. About this clone itself: Its specificity is not known.

The PCR had 60 Vbeta and 13 Jbeta primers. TCRdb keeps only in-frame clones here, not all; method: immunoSEQ multiplex PCR. Among 80,000 or so clones listed, more than 65% were seen once. The sequencing sample was made of PBMCs. The chain carries TRBV5-4 and TRBJ1-5, with TRBD1 as a possible D gene (5 bases). This TCR was recovered from a woman aged 40-49 years in good health and CMV-seropositive. The chain's CDR3 is CASSLQGVLNQPQHF. As DNA, the CDR3 is TGTGCCAGCAGCTTACAAGGGGTCCTAAATCAGCCCCAGCATTTT.